This TCR beta chain originates from a study of blood T cells in healthy people across ages. The authors drew about 10 milliliters of peripheral blood from each donor. A sample-barcoded 5' primer and a J-beta primer mix were used in a second PCR of about 6 to 12 cycles. MiXCR, applied by TCRdb to the 5' RACE reads, yields one record per CDR3 protein. This table holds about 670,000 distinct CDR3 sequences, around 41% found once. This clonotype has a count of ten or more. CDR1 is SQVTM and CDR2 is ANQGSEA in the germline V gene. Germline trimming cut 6 bases from V and 6 bases from J; bases unmatched to any gene: 16. This CDR3 contains 15 residues.

The V and J genes are TRBV29-1 and TRBJ1-2; 7 bases agree with TRBD1. This TCR was sampled from an elderly man in good health. The sequenced sample was blood. The CDR3 region has the DNA TGCAGCGTCGAAAGGGGCGGACAGGCGAGCCATGGCTACACCTTC. Its protein is CSVERGGQASHGYTF. Full variable domain (outside the CDR3, taken from reference TRBV29-1 and TRBJ1-2): SAVISQKPSRDICQRGTSLTIQCQVDSQVTMMFWYRQQPGQSLTLIATANQGSEATYESGFVIDKFPISRPNLTFSTLTVSNMSPEDSSIYLCSVERGGQASHGYTFGSGTRLTVV.